Below are 14 T cell receptor beta chains sequenced from a single sample in a study of T cells expressing NK-cell markers. After re-calling the 5' RACE reads, TCRdb lists one entry per CDR3 protein, DNA absent. The sample data list almost 450,000 distinct CDR3 sequences. Sequenced: blood T cells: a sorted CD56 or NKG2C T cell subset, CD4+ or CD8+ T cells, or bulk PBMC T cells (not recorded which). Source of these receptors: a woman between 18 and 70 years old in good health.

V gene TRBV7-2 combines with J gene TRBJ2-1; the D call of TRBD2 rests on TCRdb alone, since no DNA is present to check it. The CDR3 is made up of 13 amino acids. Germline loops: CDR1 SGHTA, CDR2 FQGNSA. This CDR3 reads CASSLAAAGEQFF.

The CDR3 sequence: CSARDWGNGYTF. The chain couples TRBV20-1 to TRBJ1-2; TCRdb gives TRBD1 as the D gene, but with no DNA this cannot be confirmed. The CDR3 is 12 amino acids. Germline values: CDR1 DFQATT, CDR2 SNEGSKA (reference sequence).

The chain links TRBV5-4 to TRBJ1-1; TCRdb's assignment of TRBD1 cannot be checked, as there is no DNA. The CDR3 is 13 amino acids. Germline V lookup: CDR1 SGHNT, CDR2 YYREEE (reference sequence). CDR3 protein: CASSRKGGTEAFF.

The chain joins TRBV7-3 to TRBJ2-1; no DNA is available, so the TRBD2 call from TCRdb remains unchecked. The CDR3 length is 16 residues. In germline, CDR1 is SGHTA, CDR2 FQGTGA. CDR3 region: CASSLERTSSYNEQFF. Using reference TRBV7-3 and TRBJ2-1 for the parts outside the CDR3, the full variable domain is GAGVSQTPSNKVTEKGKYVELRCDPISGHTALYWYRQSLGQGPEFLIYFQGTGAADDSGLPNDRFFAVRPEGSVSTLKIQRTERGDSAVYLCASSLERTSSYNEQFFGPGTRLTVL.

V is TRBV7-9 and J is TRBJ2-3. Germline loops: CDR1 SEHNR, CDR2 FQNEAQ (reference sequence). The CDR3 consists of 15 residues. CDR3 amino acids: CASSLGDFSTDTQYF.

This rearrangement joins TRBV20-1 to TRBJ2-1. Germline values: CDR1 DFQATT, CDR2 SNEGSKA (reference sequence). The CDR3 spans 12 residues. Here the CDR3 reads CSARSGPEKQFF.

The chain joins TRBV25-1 to TRBJ2-3; no DNA is available, so the TRBD2 call from TCRdb remains unchecked. Germline CDR1 reads MGHDK; CDR2 reads SYGVNS. The CDR3 runs 15 residues. This CDR3 reads CASSEPAGRTDTQYF.

This chain links TRBV12-3 or TRBV12-4 with TRBJ1-3. The CDR3 runs 13 residues. This chain's CDR3 is CASSFREDSTIYF.

The rearrangement joins TRBV12-3 or TRBV12-4 to TRBJ2-1; TCRdb reports TRBD2, a call that lacks DNA to check it against. The CDR3 totals 16 residues. CDR3 in amino acids: CASSPTSGGVYNEQFF.

The V gene is TRBV5-1, the J gene TRBJ1-4. The CDR3 is made up of 14 amino acids. CDR1 is SGHRS, CDR2 YFSETQ, per germline. The CDR3 sequence: CASSLRATNEKLFF. The full variable domain, completed using reference TRBV5-1 and TRBJ1-4, is KAGVTQTPRYLIKTRGQQVTLSCSPISGHRSVSWYQQTPGQGLQFLFEYFSETQRNKGNFPGRFSGRQFSNSRSEMNVSTLELGDSALYLCASSLRATNEKLFFGSGTQLSVL.

The CDR3 reads CASSLVAGIETQYF. V is TRBV7-9 and J is TRBJ2-5; the D call of TRBD1 rests on TCRdb alone, since no DNA is present to check it. This CDR3 is built from 14 residues. Germline V lookup: CDR1 SEHNR, CDR2 FQNEAQ (reference sequence). Complete variable domain (other parts from reference TRBV7-9 and TRBJ2-5): DTGVSQNPRHKITKRGQNVTFRCDPISEHNRLYWYRQTLGQGPEFLTYFQNEAQLEKSRLLSDRFSAERPKGSFSTLEIQRTEQGDSAMYLCASSLVAGIETQYFGPGTRLLVL.

The chain couples TRBV7-2 to TRBJ2-2. CDR1 SGHTA and CDR2 FQGNSA come from the germline V gene. This CDR3 contains 12 residues. CDR3 region: CASSQQAGELFF.

The chain has TRBV7-6 and TRBJ2-2; TCRdb picks TRBD1, but there is no DNA to check that call. Germline CDR1 reads SGHVS; CDR2 reads FNYEAQ. This CDR3 spans 16 amino acids. This CDR3 reads CASTPAVSSGTGELFF.

The chain joins TRBV7-2 to TRBJ2-5; TCRdb picks TRBD1, but there is no DNA to check that call. The CDR3 covers 15 residues. Germline CDR1 is SGHTA and CDR2 is FQGNSA. The CDR3 is CASSLNQGRQETQYF.